Described below is a single TCR beta chain sequence and its context. Its antigen is not identified. This sample was included in a study of CD8 T cells in Susac syndrome. As for the study in general: Patients with Susac syndrome had blood drawn and were at that point therapy-naive, on corticosteroids, or on intravenous immunoglobulin alone. Study conclusions and caveats: Regarding the TCR sequencing and HLA analysis, the study admitted that a relatively small number of individuals were involved.

Per the germline V gene, CDR1 is MNHEY and CDR2 is SVGAGI. The ends were cut back, 8 bases at V and 3 bases at J, with 18 bases in the middle. The CDR3 extends over 15 amino acids. When the RNA was reverse transcribed, random hexamers were used with an input of about 0.45 to 1 ug. TCRdb itself ran the immunoSEQ multiplex PCR reads through MiXCR, one entry per CDR3 protein. The sample lists 100,000 or so distinct CDR3 sequences, around 95% occurring once. The gene calls are TRBV6-5 and TRBJ2-3; D may correspond to TRBD1 or TRBD2 (5 bases each). Input material: CD8+ T cells from PBMCs. The clonotype was recovered from a human donor with Susac syndrome. Here the CDR3 reads CASARGPEGTDTQYF. The DNA for the CDR3 is TGTGCCAGCGCACGAGGTCCCGAGGGGACAGATACGCAGTATTTT.